A selection of T cell receptor beta chains follows, all from one sample in a study of regulatory T cells in long-lasting Graves disease. TCRdb reanalysed the multiplex PCR reads using MiXCR and keeps one entry per CDR3 protein. The data contain roughly 360,000 distinct CDR3 sequences, 12% of them seen just once; the ten biggest clones take up about 20%. The data were also submitted as part of a second study, on T cells in Graves' hyperthyroidism and ophthalmopathy.

The material sequenced was peripheral blood mononuclear cells (PBMCs), taken at new diagnosis, from a patient treated with antithyroid drugs. These TCRs come from a woman aged 18-29 years with Graves disease. The CDR3 runs from the conserved cysteine through the conserved F or W. The order of the fields is D gene, V gene, J gene, clone size, CDR3 protein, CDR3 DNA. A D gene is named only where the DNA matches it firmly. Some rows have no size entry. The others give once, few or many, or a class for an expanded clone.

NA	TRBV20-1	TRBJ2-1	NA	CSARFYNEQFF	TGCAGTGCTAGGTTTTACAATGAGCAGTTCTTC
NA	TRBV6-1	TRBJ2-6	many	CATRWAGLYSGANVLTF	TGTGCCACCCGATGGGCAGGGCTCTACTCTGGGGCCAACGTCCTGACTTTC
TRBD1	TRBV6-1	TRBJ1-5	NA	CASRMTGGSGQPQHF	TGTGCCAGCCGAATGACAGGGGGCTCGGGTCAGCCCCAGCATTTT
NA	TRBV7-3	TRBJ2-1	few	CASSLRSGWGPDNEQFF	TGTGCCAGCAGCTTAAGGTCGGGGTGGGGGCCTGACAATGAGCAGTTCTTC
TRBD1	TRBV6-2/TRBV6-3	TRBJ2-7	NA	CASRRGTVNPYEQYF	TGTGCCAGCAGACGTGGGACAGTCAACCCCTACGAGCAGTACTTC
NA	TRBV20-1	TRBJ2-7	many	CSARDQSSWDEQYF	TGCAGTGCTAGAGATCAGAGCTCCTGGGACGAGCAGTACTTC
NA	TRBV20-1	TRBJ2-5	NA	CSVPKEPGETQYF	TGCAGTGTCCCTAAGGAGCCGGGGGAGACCCAGTACTTC
NA	TRBV9	TRBJ2-2	NA	CASSASSWSGELFF	TGTGCCAGCAGCGCTAGTTCATGGTCCGGGGAGCTGTTTTTT
NA	TRBV20-1	TRBJ2-3	few	CSAGGDGDTQYF	TGCAGTGCCGGTGGGGATGGAGATACGCAGTATTTT
NA	TRBV4-2	TRBJ1-5	few	CASSQGPSQQPQHF	TGTGCCAGCAGCCAAGGCCCCAGCCAACAGCCCCAGCATTTT
NA	TRBV5-1	TRBJ1-2	NA	CASSLGEDRVYGYTF	TGTGCCAGCAGCTTGGGAGAGGACAGAGTTTATGGCTACACCTTC
NA	TRBV24-1	TRBJ2-2	many	CATSGTNTGELFF	TGTGCCACCAGTGGGACGAACACCGGGGAGCTGTTTTTT
NA	TRBV7-2	TRBJ2-3	few	CASSFEVGTDTQYF	TGTGCCAGCAGCTTCGAGGTGGGGACAGATACGCAGTATTTT
TRBD1	TRBV12-3/TRBV12-4	TRBJ1-5	many	CASSPRGQGHQPQHF	TGTGCCAGCAGTCCTCGGGGACAGGGACATCAGCCCCAGCATTTT
TRBD1	TRBV12-3/TRBV12-4	TRBJ2-3	many	CAASDRATDTQYF	TGTGCCGCCTCGGACAGGGCTACAGATACGCAGTATTTT
TRBD1	TRBV7-9	TRBJ2-5	many	CASSSDRVKTQYF	TGTGCCAGCAGCTCCGACAGGGTAAAGACCCAGTACTTC
NA	TRBV20-1	TRBJ1-2	many	CSARDSRGGRGYGYTF	TGCAGTGCTAGAGATTCCCGCGGGGGTCGCGGCTATGGCTACACCTTC
NA	TRBV20-1	TRBJ1-1	few	CSARDMIDSPEAFF	TGCAGTGCTAGAGATATGATTGACTCCCCTGAAGCTTTCTTT
NA	TRBV13	TRBJ1-1	many	CASSNRRGGASEAFF	TGTGCCAGCAGCAACCGCCGCGGGGGGGCCTCTGAAGCTTTCTTT
NA	TRBV7-3	TRBJ1-1	few	CASSLYPRLAEAFF	TGTGCCAGCAGCTTATATCCCCGGTTGGCTGAAGCTTTCTTT
TRBD2	TRBV6-4	TRBJ2-2	many	CASSDGSGGANTGELFF	TGTGCCAGCAGTGACGGTAGCGGGGGGGCGAACACCGGGGAGCTGTTTTTT
NA	TRBV6-4	TRBJ2-3	NA	CASSESTAVSTDTQYF	TGTGCCAGCAGTGAATCGACAGCCGTCAGCACAGATACGCAGTATTTT